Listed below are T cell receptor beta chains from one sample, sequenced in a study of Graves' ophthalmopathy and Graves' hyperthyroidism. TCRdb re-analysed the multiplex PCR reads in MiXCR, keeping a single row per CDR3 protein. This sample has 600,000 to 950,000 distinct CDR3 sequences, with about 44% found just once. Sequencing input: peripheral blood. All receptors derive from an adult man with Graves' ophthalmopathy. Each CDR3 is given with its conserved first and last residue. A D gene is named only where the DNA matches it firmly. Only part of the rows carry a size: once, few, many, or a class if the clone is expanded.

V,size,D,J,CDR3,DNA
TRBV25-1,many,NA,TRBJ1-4,CASSDLQLSNEKLFF,TGTGCCAGCAGTGACTTACAGCTGTCTAATGAAAAACTGTTTTTT
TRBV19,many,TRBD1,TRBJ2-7,CASTSGTGAYEQYF,TGTGCCAGTACCTCCGGGACAGGGGCGTACGAGCAGTACTTC
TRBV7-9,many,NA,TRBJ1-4,CASSLGAEKLFF,TGTGCCAGCAGCTTAGGGGCGGAAAAACTGTTTTTT
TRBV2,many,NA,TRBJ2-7,CASSERHASYEQYF,TGTGCCAGCAGTGAAAGGCATGCCTCCTACGAGCAGTACTTC
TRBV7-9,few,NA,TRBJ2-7,CASSLADVAYEQYF,TGTGCCAGCAGCTTAGCGGACGTCGCCTACGAGCAGTACTTC
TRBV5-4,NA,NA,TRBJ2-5,CASRLVTGQETQYF,TGTGCCAGCAGGTTGGTAACAGGGCAAGAGACCCAGTACTTC
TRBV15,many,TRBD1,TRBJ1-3,CATSRRDSLSSGNTIYF,TGTGCCACCAGCAGACGGGACAGCTTAAGCTCTGGAAACACCATATATTTT
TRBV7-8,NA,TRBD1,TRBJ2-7,CASRGTGGDYEQYF,TGTGCCAGCAGGGGGACAGGGGGCGACTACGAGCAGTACTTC
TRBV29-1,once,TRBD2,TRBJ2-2,CSARGGGSNTGELFF,TGCAGCGCCCGGGGGGGGGGATCGAACACCGGGGAGCTGTTTTTT
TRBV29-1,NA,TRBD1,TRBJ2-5,CSVARQGETQYF,TGCAGCGTTGCTAGACAGGGTGAGACCCAGTACTTC
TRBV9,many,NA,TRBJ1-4,CASSPPGNEKLFF,TGTGCCAGCAGCCCCCCGGGTAATGAAAAACTGTTTTTT
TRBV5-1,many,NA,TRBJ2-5,CASSLGTGQETQYF,TGTGCCAGCAGCTTAGGCACAGGGCAAGAGACCCAGTACTTC
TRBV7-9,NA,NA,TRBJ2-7,CASSLAFRNSYEQYF,TGTGCCAGCAGCTTAGCATTTCGGAACTCCTACGAGCAGTACTTC
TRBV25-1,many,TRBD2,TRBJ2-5,CASSEGGGSETQYF,TGTGCCAGCAGTGAAGGGGGGGGGTCGGAGACCCAGTACTTC
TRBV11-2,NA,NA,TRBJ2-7,CASSLSSREGLDLYEQYF,TGTGCCAGCAGCTTAAGCTCTAGGGAAGGACTCGATCTCTACGAGCAGTACTTC
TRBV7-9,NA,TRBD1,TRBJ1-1,CASSKQGGENTEAFF,TGTGCCAGCAGCAAACAGGGGGGGGAGAACACTGAAGCTTTCTTT
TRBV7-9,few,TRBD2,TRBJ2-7,CASSPPGLAGGGLYEQYF,TGTGCCAGCAGCCCACCGGGACTAGCGGGAGGGGGTCTGTACGAGCAGTACTTC
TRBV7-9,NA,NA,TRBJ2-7,CASSLGLGGGGFTYEQYF,TGTGCCAGCAGCTTGGGGTTAGGCGGCGGAGGTTTCACCTACGAGCAGTACTTC
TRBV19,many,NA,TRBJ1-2,CASRIRTDYYGYTF,TGTGCCAGTAGGATTCGGACAGACTACTATGGCTACACCTTC
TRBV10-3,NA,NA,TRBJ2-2,CAISVGYDTGELFF,TGTGCCATCAGTGTAGGGTACGACACCGGGGAGCTGTTTTTT
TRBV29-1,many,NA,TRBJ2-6,CSVEDEVSGANVLTF,TGCAGCGTTGAAGACGAGGTATCTGGGGCCAACGTCCTGACTTTC
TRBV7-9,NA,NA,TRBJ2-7,CASSEGPDEQYF,TGTGCCAGCAGCGAGGGCCCCGACGAGCAGTACTTC
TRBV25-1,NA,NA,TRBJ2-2,CASSYLSVSGGGGGELFF,TGTGCCAGCAGTTACTTATCTGTCTCCGGAGGGGGGGGCGGGGAGCTGTTTTTT
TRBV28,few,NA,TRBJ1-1,CASSFSDTEAFF,TGTGCCAGCAGTTTCTCCGACACTGAAGCTTTCTTT
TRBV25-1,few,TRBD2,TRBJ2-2,CASSRGGLAGRTGELFF,TGTGCCAGCTCCCGAGGGGGACTAGCGGGCCGCACCGGGGAGCTGTTTTTT